The rows below give T cell receptor beta chains drawn from one sample of a study of CD8+CD57+ T cells in acquired aplastic anemia. TCRdb re-analysed the reads in MiXCR, keeping a single row per CDR3 protein. The repertoire holds over 150,000 distinct CDR3 sequences, with 35% to 55% as singletons. The sequenced material came from sorted CD4+, CD8+, or CD8+CD57+ T cells (not recorded which) from PBMCs. These receptors came from a human donor in good health. CDR3s include the opening cysteine and the closing phenylalanine or tryptophan. Each record gives: V gene, J gene, clone size, CDR3 protein. Where a row states a size, it is once, few, many or the class of an expanded clone; other rows omit it.

v_gene: TRBV20-1
j_gene: TRBJ1-4
abundance: many
CDR3aa: CSAPGLRTPNEKLFF

v_gene: TRBV7-2
j_gene: TRBJ2-5
abundance: many
CDR3aa: CASSLEWGSETQYF

v_gene: TRBV2
j_gene: TRBJ1-4
abundance: NA
CDR3aa: CASGGRTTGRVFF

v_gene: TRBV4-1
j_gene: TRBJ1-1
abundance: NA
CDR3aa: CASSQYSSGTNTEAFF

v_gene: TRBV6-7
j_gene: TRBJ2-4
abundance: NA
CDR3aa: CGSGVAKNIQYF

v_gene: TRBV11-2
j_gene: TRBJ2-3
abundance: many
CDR3aa: CASSFTSGVDTQYF

v_gene: TRBV6-4
j_gene: TRBJ2-3
abundance: NA
CDR3aa: CASSDSGQGSDTQYF

v_gene: TRBV12-3/TRBV12-4
j_gene: TRBJ2-2
abundance: once
CDR3aa: CASAATGLAGGIRNTGELFF

v_gene: TRBV12-3/TRBV12-4
j_gene: TRBJ1-1
abundance: NA
CDR3aa: CASSPLPWATLTTQNTEAFF

v_gene: TRBV20-1
j_gene: TRBJ2-7
abundance: NA
CDR3aa: CSVTDGTTYEQYF

v_gene: TRBV5-1
j_gene: TRBJ2-3
abundance: many
CDR3aa: CASSLGQGGDTQYF

v_gene: TRBV6-1
j_gene: TRBJ2-7
abundance: NA
CDR3aa: CASSTSQAWTSYEQYF

v_gene: TRBV10-3
j_gene: TRBJ1-2
abundance: NA
CDR3aa: CAISESRGNYGYTF

v_gene: TRBV6-6
j_gene: TRBJ1-2
abundance: NA
CDR3aa: CASSYRTGEGYTF

v_gene: TRBV5-1
j_gene: TRBJ1-5
abundance: NA
CDR3aa: CASSLGVGQPQHF

v_gene: TRBV19
j_gene: TRBJ1-4
abundance: NA
CDR3aa: CASSIVVVPGEKLFF

v_gene: TRBV29-1
j_gene: TRBJ1-3
abundance: many
CDR3aa: CSVATPTGASGNTIYF

v_gene: TRBV12-3/TRBV12-4
j_gene: TRBJ1-6
abundance: NA
CDR3aa: CASSWTVNSPLHF

v_gene: TRBV2
j_gene: TRBJ1-5
abundance: many
CDR3aa: CASTDSNQPQHF

v_gene: TRBV7-9
j_gene: TRBJ1-6
abundance: NA
CDR3aa: CASSSGQGKGALHF

v_gene: TRBV24-1
j_gene: TRBJ1-3
abundance: many
CDR3aa: CATSDARGTGNTIYF

v_gene: TRBV9
j_gene: TRBJ1-1
abundance: NA
CDR3aa: CASSPLDTEAFF

v_gene: TRBV7-8
j_gene: TRBJ1-6
abundance: NA
CDR3aa: CASSLGQPNSPLHF

v_gene: TRBV5-1
j_gene: TRBJ1-6
abundance: many
CDR3aa: CASSKLPDRVNSPLHF

v_gene: TRBV7-2
j_gene: TRBJ2-2
abundance: many
CDR3aa: CASSSRDRATGELFF